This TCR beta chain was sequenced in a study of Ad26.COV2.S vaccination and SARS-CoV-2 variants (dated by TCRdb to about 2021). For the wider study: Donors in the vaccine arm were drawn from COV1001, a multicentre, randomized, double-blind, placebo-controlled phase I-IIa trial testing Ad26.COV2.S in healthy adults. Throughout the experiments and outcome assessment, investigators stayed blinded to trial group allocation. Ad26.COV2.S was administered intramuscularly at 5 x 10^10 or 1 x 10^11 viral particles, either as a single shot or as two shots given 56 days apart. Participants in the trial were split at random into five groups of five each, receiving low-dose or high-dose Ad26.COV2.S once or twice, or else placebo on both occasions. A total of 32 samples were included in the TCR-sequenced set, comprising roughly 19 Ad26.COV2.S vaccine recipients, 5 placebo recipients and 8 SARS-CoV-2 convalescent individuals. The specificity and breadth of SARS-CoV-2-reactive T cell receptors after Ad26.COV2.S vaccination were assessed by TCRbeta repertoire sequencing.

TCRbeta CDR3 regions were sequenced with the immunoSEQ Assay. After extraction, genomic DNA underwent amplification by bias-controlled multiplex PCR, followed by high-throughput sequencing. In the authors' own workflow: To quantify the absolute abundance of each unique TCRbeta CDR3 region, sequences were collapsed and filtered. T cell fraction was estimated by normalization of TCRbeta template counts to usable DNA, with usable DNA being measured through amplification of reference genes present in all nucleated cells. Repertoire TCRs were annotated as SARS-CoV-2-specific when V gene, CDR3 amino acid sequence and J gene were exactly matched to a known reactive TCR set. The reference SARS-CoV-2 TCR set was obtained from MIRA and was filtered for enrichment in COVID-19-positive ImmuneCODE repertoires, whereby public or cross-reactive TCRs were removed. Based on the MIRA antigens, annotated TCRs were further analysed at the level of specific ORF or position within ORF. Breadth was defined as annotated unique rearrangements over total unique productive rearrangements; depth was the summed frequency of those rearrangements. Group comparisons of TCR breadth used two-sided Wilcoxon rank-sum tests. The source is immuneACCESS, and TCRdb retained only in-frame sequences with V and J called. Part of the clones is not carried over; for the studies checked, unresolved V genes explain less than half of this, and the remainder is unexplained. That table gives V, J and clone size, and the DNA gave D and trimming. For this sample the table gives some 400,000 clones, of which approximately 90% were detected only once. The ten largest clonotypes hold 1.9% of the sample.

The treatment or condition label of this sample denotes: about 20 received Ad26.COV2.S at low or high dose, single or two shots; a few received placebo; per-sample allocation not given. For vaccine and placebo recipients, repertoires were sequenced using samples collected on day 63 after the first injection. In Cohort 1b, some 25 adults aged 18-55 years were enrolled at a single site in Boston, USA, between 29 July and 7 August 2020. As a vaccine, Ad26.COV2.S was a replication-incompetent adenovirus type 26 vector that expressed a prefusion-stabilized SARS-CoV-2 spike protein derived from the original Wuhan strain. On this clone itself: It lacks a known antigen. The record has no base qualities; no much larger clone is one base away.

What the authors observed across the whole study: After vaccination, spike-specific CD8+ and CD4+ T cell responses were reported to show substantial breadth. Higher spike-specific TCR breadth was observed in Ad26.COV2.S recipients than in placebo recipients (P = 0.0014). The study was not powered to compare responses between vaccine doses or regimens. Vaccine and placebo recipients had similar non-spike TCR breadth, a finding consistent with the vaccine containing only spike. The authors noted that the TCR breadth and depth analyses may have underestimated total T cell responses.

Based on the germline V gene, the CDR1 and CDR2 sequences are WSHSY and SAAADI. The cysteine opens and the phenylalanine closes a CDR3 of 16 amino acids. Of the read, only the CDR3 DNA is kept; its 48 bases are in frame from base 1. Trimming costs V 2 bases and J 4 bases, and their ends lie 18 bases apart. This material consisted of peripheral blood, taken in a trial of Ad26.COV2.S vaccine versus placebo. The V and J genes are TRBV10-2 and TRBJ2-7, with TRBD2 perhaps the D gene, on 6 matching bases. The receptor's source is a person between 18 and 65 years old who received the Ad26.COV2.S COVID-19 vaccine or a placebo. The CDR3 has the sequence CASSEGTDIRGYEQYF. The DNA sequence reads TGCGCCAGCAGTGAGGGGACGGACATCCGGGGGTACGAGCAGTACTTC.